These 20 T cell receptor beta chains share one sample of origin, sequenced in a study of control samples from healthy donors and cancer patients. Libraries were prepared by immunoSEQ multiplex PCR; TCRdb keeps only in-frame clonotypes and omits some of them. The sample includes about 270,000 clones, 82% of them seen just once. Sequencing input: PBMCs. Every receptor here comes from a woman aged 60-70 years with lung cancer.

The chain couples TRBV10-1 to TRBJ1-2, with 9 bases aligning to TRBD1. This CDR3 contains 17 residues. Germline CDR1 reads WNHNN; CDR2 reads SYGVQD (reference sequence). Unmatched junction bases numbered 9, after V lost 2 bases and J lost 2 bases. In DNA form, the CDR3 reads TGCGCCAGCAGTGAGGACAGGGGGGCAGGGGCAAACTATGGCTACACCTTC. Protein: CASSEDRGAGANYGYTF.

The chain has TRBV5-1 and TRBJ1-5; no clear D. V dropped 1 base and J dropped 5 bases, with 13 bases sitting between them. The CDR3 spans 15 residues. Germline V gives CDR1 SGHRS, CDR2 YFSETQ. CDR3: CASSLHGRWDQPQHF. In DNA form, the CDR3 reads TGCGCCAGCAGCTTGCACGGCAGGTGGGATCAGCCCCAGCATTTT.

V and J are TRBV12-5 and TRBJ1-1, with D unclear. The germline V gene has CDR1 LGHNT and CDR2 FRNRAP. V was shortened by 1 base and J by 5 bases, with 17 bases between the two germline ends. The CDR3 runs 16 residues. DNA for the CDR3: TGTGCTAGTGGTTTGGACGCTTTATCGGTAGTAACTGAAGCTTTCTTT. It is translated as CASGLDALSVVTEAFF.

CDR3 region: CAWSSTFTGFYEQYF. The DNA of the CDR3 is TGTGCCTGGAGCTCTACTTTTACAGGGTTCTACGAGCAGTACTTC. The rearrangement joins TRBV30 to TRBJ2-7, with D tentatively TRBD1 (6 bases). Germline V lookup: CDR1 GTSNPN, CDR2 SVGIG (reference sequence). This CDR3 spans 15 amino acids. Trimming took off 3 bases at V and 3 bases at J, with 18 bases between the two ends.

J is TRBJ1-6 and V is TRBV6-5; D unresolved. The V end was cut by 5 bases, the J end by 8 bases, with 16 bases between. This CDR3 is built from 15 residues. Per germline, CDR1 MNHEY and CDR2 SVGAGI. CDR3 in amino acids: CASSTDGSGDSPLHF. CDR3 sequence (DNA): TGTGCCAGCAGTACCGACGGAAGCGGTGATTCACCCCTCCACTTT.

Written as DNA, the CDR3 is TGTGCCAGCAGCCAACAAAGGGGGTACTATGAAAAACTGTTTTTT. Amino acid sequence: CASSQQRGYYEKLFF. V usage is TRBV14 and J usage is TRBJ1-4, with D possibly TRBD1 on 6 matching bases. CDR1 SGHDN and CDR2 FVKESK come from the germline V gene. V lost 2 bases, J lost 6 bases, and 13 bases lay in between. CDR3 length: 15 amino acids.

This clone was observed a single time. The DNA for the CDR3 is TGTGCCAGCAGCCAAGTCGGGCCATACACGGGTTCACCCCTCCACTTT. Protein: CASSQVGPYTGSPLHF. The chain joins TRBV3-1 (or the pseudogene TRBV3-2) to TRBJ1-6; no reliable D call. V lost 1 base and J 9 bases, leaving 16 bases between the germline ends. The CDR3 consists of 16 residues. Germline V gives CDR1 LGHDT, CDR2 YNNKEL (reference sequence).

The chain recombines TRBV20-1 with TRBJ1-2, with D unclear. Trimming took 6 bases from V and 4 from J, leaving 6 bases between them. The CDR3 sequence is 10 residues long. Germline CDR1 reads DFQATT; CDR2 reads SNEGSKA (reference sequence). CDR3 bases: TGCAGTGCACTAAGCTATGGCTACACCTTC. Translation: CSALSYGYTF.

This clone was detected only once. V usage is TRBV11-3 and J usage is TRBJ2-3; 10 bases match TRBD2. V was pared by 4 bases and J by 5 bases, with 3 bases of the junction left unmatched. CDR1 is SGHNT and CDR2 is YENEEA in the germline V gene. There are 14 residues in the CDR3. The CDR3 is CASSSGLAKDTQYF. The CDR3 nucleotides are TGTGCCAGCAGCTCGGGACTAGCGAAAGATACGCAGTATTTT. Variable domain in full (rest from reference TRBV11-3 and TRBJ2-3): EAGVVQSPRYKIIEKKQPVAFWCNPISGHNTLYWYLQNLGQGPELLIRYENEEAVDDSQLPKDRFSAERLKGVDSTLKIQPAELGDSAVYLCASSSGLAKDTQYFGPGTRLTVL.

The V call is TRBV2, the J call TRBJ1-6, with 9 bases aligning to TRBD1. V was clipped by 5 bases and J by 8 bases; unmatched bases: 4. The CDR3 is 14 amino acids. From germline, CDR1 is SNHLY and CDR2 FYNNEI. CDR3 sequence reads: CASSKQGADSPLHF. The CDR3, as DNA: TGTGCCAGCAGTAAACAGGGGGCGGATTCACCCCTCCACTTT.

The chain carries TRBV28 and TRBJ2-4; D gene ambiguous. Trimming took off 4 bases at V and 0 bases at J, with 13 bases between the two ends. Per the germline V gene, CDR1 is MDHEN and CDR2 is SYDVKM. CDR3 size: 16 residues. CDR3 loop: CASSSLTPLAKNIQYF. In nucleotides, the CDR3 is TGTGCCAGCAGTTCCCTCACCCCTCTAGCCAAAAACATTCAGTACTTC.

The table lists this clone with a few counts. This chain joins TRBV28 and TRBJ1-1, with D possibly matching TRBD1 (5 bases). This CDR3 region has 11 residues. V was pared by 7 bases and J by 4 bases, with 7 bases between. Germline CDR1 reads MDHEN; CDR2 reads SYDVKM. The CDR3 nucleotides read TGTGCCAGCAAAGGGGTCACTGAAGCTTTCTTT. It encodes CASKGVTEAFF. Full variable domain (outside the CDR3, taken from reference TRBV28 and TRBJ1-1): DVKVTQSSRYLVKRTGEKVFLECVQDMDHENMFWYRQDPGLGLRLIYFSYDVKMKEKGDIPEGYSVSREKKERFSLILESASTNQTSMYLCASKGVTEAFFGQGTRLTVV.

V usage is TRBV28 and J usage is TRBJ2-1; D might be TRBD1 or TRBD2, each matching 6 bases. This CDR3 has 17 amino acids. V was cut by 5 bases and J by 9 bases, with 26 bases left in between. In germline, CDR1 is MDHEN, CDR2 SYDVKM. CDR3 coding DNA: TGTGCCAGCAGTCCGCAAGAAACAGGGAGGTGGTCTAGTGAGCAGTTCTTC. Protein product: CASSPQETGRWSSEQFF.

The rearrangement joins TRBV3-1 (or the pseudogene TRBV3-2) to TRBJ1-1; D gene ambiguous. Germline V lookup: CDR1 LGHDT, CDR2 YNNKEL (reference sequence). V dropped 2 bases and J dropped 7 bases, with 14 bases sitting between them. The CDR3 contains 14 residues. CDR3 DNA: TGTGCCAGCAGCCAACCGGGTCTTCCATTTGAAGCTTTCTTT. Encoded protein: CASSQPGLPFEAFF.

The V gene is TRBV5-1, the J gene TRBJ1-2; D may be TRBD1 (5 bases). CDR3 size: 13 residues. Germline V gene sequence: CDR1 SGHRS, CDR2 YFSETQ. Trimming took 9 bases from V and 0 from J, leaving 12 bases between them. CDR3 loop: CATSTAPNYGYTF. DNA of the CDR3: TGCGCCACCTCGACAGCTCCTAACTATGGCTACACCTTC.

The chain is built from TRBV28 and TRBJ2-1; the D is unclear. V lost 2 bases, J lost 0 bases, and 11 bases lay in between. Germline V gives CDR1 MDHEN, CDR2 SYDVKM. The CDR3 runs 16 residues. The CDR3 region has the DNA TGTGCCAGCAGTTTACGGAAGGGTAGCTCCTACAATGAGCAGTTCTTC. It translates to CASSLRKGSSYNEQFF.

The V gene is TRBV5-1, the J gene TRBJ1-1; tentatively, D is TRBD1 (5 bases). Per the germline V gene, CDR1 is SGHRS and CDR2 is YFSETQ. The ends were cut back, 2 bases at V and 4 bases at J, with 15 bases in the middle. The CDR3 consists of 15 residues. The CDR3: CASSLNSLGGTEAFF. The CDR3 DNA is TGCGCCAGCAGCTTAAACTCTCTGGGGGGCACTGAAGCTTTCTTT.

CDR3 DNA: TGTGCCAGCAGCTTAGCACTGGGGTGGGCAGATACGCAGTATTTT. It codes for CASSLALGWADTQYF. V usage is TRBV7-2 and J usage is TRBJ2-3, with no clear D. The V gene's germline CDR1 is SGHTA and CDR2 FQGNSA. The CDR3 sequence is 15 residues long. Deletions cut 0 bases from V and 4 bases from J, with 11 bases between.

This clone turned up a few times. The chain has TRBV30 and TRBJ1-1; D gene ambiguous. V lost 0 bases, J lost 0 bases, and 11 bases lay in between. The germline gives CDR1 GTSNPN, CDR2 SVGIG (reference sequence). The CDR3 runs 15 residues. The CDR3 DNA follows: TGTGCCTGGAGTGTACAGTCAGCTATGAACACTGAAGCTTTCTTT. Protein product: CAWSVQSAMNTEAFF.

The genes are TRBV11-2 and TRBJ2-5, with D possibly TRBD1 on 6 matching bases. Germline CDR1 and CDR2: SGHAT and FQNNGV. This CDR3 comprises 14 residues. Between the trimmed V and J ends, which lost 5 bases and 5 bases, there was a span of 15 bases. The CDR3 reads CASSRPEGVETQYF. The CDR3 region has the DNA TGTGCCAGCAGCCGGCCCGAGGGGGTGGAGACCCAGTACTTC.